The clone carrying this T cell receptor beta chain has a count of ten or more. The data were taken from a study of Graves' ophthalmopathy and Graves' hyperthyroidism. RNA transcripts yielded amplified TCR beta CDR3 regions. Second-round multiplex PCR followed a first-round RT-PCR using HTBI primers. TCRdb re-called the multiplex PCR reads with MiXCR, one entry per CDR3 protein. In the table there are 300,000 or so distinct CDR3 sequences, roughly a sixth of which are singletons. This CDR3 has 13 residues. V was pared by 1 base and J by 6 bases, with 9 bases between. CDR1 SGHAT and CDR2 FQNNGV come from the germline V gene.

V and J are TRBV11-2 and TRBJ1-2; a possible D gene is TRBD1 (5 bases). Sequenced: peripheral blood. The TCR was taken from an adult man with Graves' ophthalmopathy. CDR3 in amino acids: CASSLGVGDGYTF. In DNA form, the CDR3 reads TGTGCCAGCAGCTTAGGGGTGGGGGATGGCTACACCTTC.